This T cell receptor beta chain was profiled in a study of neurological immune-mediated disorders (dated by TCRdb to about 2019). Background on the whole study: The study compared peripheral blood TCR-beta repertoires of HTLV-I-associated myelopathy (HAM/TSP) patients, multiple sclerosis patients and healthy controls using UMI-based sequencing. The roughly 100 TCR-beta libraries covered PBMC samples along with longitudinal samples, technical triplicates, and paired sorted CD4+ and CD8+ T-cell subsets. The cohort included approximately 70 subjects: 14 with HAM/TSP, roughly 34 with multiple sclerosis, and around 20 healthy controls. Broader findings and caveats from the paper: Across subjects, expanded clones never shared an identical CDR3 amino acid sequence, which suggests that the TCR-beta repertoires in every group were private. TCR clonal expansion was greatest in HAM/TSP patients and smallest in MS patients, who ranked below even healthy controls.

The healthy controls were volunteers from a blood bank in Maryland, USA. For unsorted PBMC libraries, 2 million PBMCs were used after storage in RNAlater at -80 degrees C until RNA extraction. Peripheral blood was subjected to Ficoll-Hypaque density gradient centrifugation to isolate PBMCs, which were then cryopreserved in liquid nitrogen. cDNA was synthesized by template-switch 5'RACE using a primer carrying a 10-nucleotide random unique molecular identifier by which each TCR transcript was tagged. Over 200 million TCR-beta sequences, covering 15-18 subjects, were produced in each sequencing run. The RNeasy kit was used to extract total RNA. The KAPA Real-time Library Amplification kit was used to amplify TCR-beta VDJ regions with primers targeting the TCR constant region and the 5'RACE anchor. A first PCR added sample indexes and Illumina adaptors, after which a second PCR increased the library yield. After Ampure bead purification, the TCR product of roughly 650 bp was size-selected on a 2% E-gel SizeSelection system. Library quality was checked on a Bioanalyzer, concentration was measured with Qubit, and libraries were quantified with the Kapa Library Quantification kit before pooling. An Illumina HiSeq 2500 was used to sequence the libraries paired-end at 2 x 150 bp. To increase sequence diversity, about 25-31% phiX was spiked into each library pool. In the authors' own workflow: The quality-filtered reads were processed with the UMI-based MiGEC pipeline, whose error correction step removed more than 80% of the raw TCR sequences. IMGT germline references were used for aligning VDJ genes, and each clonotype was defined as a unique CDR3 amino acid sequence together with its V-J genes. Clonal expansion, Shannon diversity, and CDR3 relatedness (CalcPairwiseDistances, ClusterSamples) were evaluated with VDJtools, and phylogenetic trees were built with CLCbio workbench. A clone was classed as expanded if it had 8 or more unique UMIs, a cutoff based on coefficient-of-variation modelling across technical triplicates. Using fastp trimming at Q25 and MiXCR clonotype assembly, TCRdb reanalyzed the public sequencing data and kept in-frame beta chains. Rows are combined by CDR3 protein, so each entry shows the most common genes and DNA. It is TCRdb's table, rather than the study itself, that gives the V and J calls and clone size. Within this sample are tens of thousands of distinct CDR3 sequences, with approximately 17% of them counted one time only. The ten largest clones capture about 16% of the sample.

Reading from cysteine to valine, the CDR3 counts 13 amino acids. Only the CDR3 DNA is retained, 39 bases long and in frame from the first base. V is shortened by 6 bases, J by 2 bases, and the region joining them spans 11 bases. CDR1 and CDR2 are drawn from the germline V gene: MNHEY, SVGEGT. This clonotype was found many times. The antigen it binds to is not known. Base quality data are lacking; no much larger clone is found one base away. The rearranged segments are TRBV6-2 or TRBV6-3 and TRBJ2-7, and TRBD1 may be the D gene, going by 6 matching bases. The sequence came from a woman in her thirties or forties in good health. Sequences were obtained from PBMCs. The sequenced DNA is TGTGCCAGCAGCCTTGCAGGGGCCTACGAGCAGTACGTC. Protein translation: CASSLAGAYEQYV.